The table lists the clone carrying this TCR beta chain with many counts. The CDR3 has 15 residues. V lost 4 bases and J lost 4, with 14 bases in between. Germline V gene lookup returns CDR1 SNHLY and CDR2 FYNNEI. TCR beta VDJ and CDR3 profiles were obtained from a genomic DNA template. In TCRdb, the reads were re-called with MiXCR into one record per CDR3 protein. The data show 150,000 to 200,000 distinct CDR3 sequences, approximately 40% seen once. This sample is part of a study of CD8+CD57+ T cells in acquired aplastic anemia. J is TRBJ1-5 and V is TRBV2; no clear D gene. Sequencing was performed on sorted CD4+, CD8+, or CD8+CD57+ T cells (not recorded which) from PBMCs. The receptor was isolated from a human donor in good health. The DNA for the CDR3 is TGTGCCAGCAGTGCCGGACGTAGAGGAAATCAGCCCCAGCATTTT. Translating gives CASSAGRRGNQPQHF.